This TCR beta chain was captured by sequencing in a study of cytomegalovirus exposure and HLA in healthy donors (dated by TCRdb to about 2017). In the study overall: According to an earlier analysis of 587 of the donors, about 190 million T cells yielded over 90 million unique TCR beta sequences and around 300 Gb of sequence data. Around 320 gigabases of sequencing data and 78 million or so unique TCR sequences were included in an early release covering under 650 HLA-typed donors. Among the roughly 400 genotyped donors, about 83% belonged to the genetic ancestry cluster associated with self-reported Caucasian donors. The study was designed to test whether signatures of past pathogen exposure could be identified by cataloging public T cell receptors. Using immunosequencing, the study profiled T cell repertoires from fewer than 700 subjects and related those repertoires to cytomegalovirus serostatus. In addition to the first cohort of around 670 subjects, a separate validation cohort of under 150 different subjects was used. To predict cytomegalovirus infection status, the study brought together high-throughput TCR immunosequencing, statistical association of individual TCRs with disease status, and machine learning. To study patterns of TCR occurrence, a later analysis re-analyzed previously published TCR beta repertoires from 600 to 750 donors and added high-resolution HLA genotyping. Rather than using new phenotypic data, the later analysis identified candidate immune exposures from TCR beta sequences and from how often those sequences occurred across donors. An earlier analysis of 500 to 650 of the donors applied high-throughput TCR beta sequencing to assess whether each TCR beta V gene segment acted as functional or pseudogenic. Alongside the repertoire data, information on donor age, sex, ethnicity and CMV serostatus was compiled. Genome-wide SNP genotypes for about 65% of the roughly 670 donors were used in a later genetic analysis, which treated that subset as a discovery cohort. All discovery cohort repertoires had been generated using a single sequencing platform. Class I and class II HLA loci were covered by the typing at four-digit resolution. The number of donors typed differed by locus, with about 620-630 for A, B, C, DRB1 and DQB1, roughly 520 for DQA1, over 600 for DPA1, and around 460 for DPB1. Roughly five DR-DQ haplotypes were handled as single units for association and clustering, since linkage in the cohort was strong. Across 300 to 500 genotyped donors of the cohort, an average of roughly 250,000 unique TCR beta nucleotide sequences per donor were sequenced, and roughly a sixth of those sequences were non-productive.

The cohort consisted of some 730 healthy bone marrow donors. All cohort members were sampled while nominally healthy, although unrecorded immune exposures were likely present. The donor was CMV seropositive and was included in the group of some 290 seropositive cohort members. Every donor gave a peripheral blood sample, and the peripheral blood mononuclear cells from that sample were used for TCR beta sequencing. Genomic DNA extraction from the blood cell samples was performed with the Qiagen DNeasy Blood Extraction Kit. Library construction relied on the immunoSEQ multiplex PCR assay. The multiplex PCR relied on a mix of 60 forward primers for TCR Vbeta segments and 13 reverse primers for TCR Jbeta segments. A multiplex PCR assay on genomic DNA amplified the CDR3 region of rearranged TCR beta genes. On the Illumina HiSeq System, the amplified TCR beta libraries were sequenced as 87-base-pair reads. Regarding the original processing steps: A later analysis tallied tens of millions of unique TCR beta chains across the 640 or so repertoires, and about 12 million of those chains were shared by two or more donors. A nearest-neighbor algorithm error-corrected the raw reads and collapsed the reads into unique sequences, merging closely related sequences to remove PCR and sequencing errors. To assign V, D and J gene segments, CDR3 sequences were aligned to IMGT reference sequences. Each retained sequence needed at least a six-nucleotide match to both a V gene segment and a J gene segment. A rearrangement counted as productive if the CDR3 had no stop codons and remained in frame with V and J, and every other rearrangement counted as non-productive. Following IMGT convention, CDR3 was defined as the stretch from the second conserved V-encoded cysteine up to the conserved J-encoded phenylalanine. The earlier analysis of roughly 590 of the donors excluded any sequence lacking an unambiguous match to a single V gene segment. In an earlier analysis of several hundred of the donors, V segments were called functional above 56.7% productive rearrangements and were called segregating when the between-donor standard deviation exceeded 5%. To diagnose cytomegalovirus status from the catalog of TCR beta chain sequences, a statistical classification framework was built. V and J gene assignment, in a later analysis, came from comparing TCR nucleotide sequences with IMGT/GENE-DB human TR gene sequences. Using the TCRdist pipeline, a later analysis assigned CDR3 sequences along with most-parsimonious VDJ recombination scenarios. In a later analysis, each TCR beta chain was defined by its CDR3 amino acid sequence together with its V-gene family, and reads lacking a unique V-gene family were excluded. In a later analysis, 500 to 650 highly shared, low-generation-probability nucleotide sequences were removed to address suspected cross-contamination and a sequencing artifact. In a later analysis, a clonal expansion index was calculated for each public chain from normalized within-repertoire ranks of inferred template counts. In a later analysis, generation probabilities were computed with a VDJ recombination model fitted to out-of-frame rearrangements, and the resulting probabilities were checked against IGoR. In a later analysis, hypergeometric tests were used to score TCR-TCR, TCR-HLA and TCR-CMV co-occurrence, with a repertoire-size bias correction applied to TCR pairs. To estimate false discovery rates, a later analysis permuted the HLA or CMV assignments 20 times. A later analysis grouped co-occurring TCRs with DBSCAN, adding TCRdist sequence similarity when clustering within HLA-allele-positive subsets. Co-occurrence clustering excluded repertoires with fewer than 30,000 or more than 120,000 public chains, plus five with anomalous nucleotide sharing. Held by TCRdb, this immuneACCESS table contains in-frame sequences only and omits some clones. Under half of the omission traces to an unresolved V gene where checked; the cause of the rest is unknown. Clone size and V and J calls were adopted from that table, with D and trimming inferred from the DNA. The sample includes approximately 150,000 clones, with roughly 76% observed a single time. 4.9% of the sample is in the top ten clones.

Remarks on this clone: The clone's antigen remains unknown. There are no base qualities to consult, and no much larger clone falls within one base.

Inclusive of the bounding cysteine and phenylalanine, the CDR3 is 14 residues long. Only CDR3 DNA remains: 42 bases, in frame from the first base. CDR1 and CDR2 are drawn from the germline V gene: MNHEY, SVGAGI. V loses 5 bases, J loses 3 bases, and the germline ends lie 11 bases apart. Paper-wide results and their limitations: In a later analysis, the rate of TCR association differed among HLA loci, with DRB1 alleles having the most associated TCRs and HLA-C alleles having the fewest. It was suggested by the authors that the approach could potentially be generalized to other disease states and immunological phenotypes. A further reported finding was that TCR beta sequences accurately predicted the HLA-A and HLA-B alleles for most subjects in the first cohort. This cohort had only TCR beta chains sequenced, and the lack of alpha or paired-chain data limited which features could be detected. Linkage disequilibrium might explain the correlated functional status among segregating V segments, but an unknown experimental factor could not be excluded. Broadly in line with IMGT annotations, most TCR beta V segments showed up in productive rearrangements about 87% or about 30% of the time in an earlier analysis of 587 of the donors. A later genetic analysis reported fewer N-insertions in productive TCRs among donors in an Asian-associated ancestry cluster than the roughly 640-donor mean. The classifier was reported to diagnose cytomegalovirus status with high specificity and sensitivity in both the original cohort and the validation cohort. Most CMV-associated TCR beta chains appeared to be HLA-restricted in a later analysis, and the HLA associations seemed to be driven largely by CMV exposure. Most TCR sequences were observed very rarely across donors, whereas some public TCRs were present in many individuals. HLA typing was unavailable for some donors at each locus, so association tests used only the typed subset. Because counts were too low, about 15 rarely observed V segments, including chromosome 9 orphons, were left out of the earlier analysis of over 550 of the donors. Some IMGT-functional V segments, including TRBV6-2 and TRBV6-3, could not be distinguished by the 87-base-pair reads and were therefore excluded. A later analysis reported that several top co-occurrence clusters appeared linked to parvovirus B19, influenza, CMV and Epstein-Barr virus. A later genetic analysis associated a missense DCLRE1C variant with V-gene and J-gene trimming of TCR beta chains, and an independent cohort replicated the association. Strong co-occurrence of HLA alleles, especially DR and DQ, made assigning TCR associations to individual alleles difficult. In a later analysis, HLA-associated TCR beta chains showed more clonal expansion and lower generation probabilities than non-associated chains that were equally common. At a false discovery rate of 0.05, a later analysis linked under 20,000 TCR beta sequences to specific HLA alleles. The only immune exposure information available for the cohort was CMV serostatus. The presence/absence analyses assumed that sequencing depth was roughly uniform across donors, and that assumption may not be true. The sequencing pipeline was judged likely to have produced a cluster of highly shared sequence variants as a technical artifact. A few of the identified cytomegalovirus-associated TCR beta chains were confirmed in vitro to be specific for cytomegalovirus antigens. In the study, around 150 TCR beta chains were listed as associated with cytomegalovirus.

Sequenced: PBMCs. The TCR comes from a woman under 30 in good health and CMV-seropositive. The V gene is TRBV6-5 and the J gene is TRBJ1-5, with no D gene named confidently. DNA sequence: TGTGCCAGCAGTCTGGACGGGAACAATCAGCCCCAGCATTTT. It encodes CASSLDGNNQPQHF.